These 5 T cell receptor beta chains came from one sample sequenced in a study of OX40 agonist ivuxolimab in advanced cancers. The repertoire was sequenced with immunoSEQ multiplex PCR; TCRdb's copy has only in-frame clones and lacks some. The data hold about 66,000 clones, with about 77% observed a single time. The sequencing here drew on CD4+ or CD8+ T cells sorted from blood, taken in a trial of the OX40 agonist ivuxolimab. These receptor sequences come from an adult with an advanced solid tumor such as melanoma, head and neck, liver or kidney cancer.

V is TRBV14 and J is TRBJ2-3, with D uncertain. The CDR3 has 14 amino acids. Trimming cost V 4 bases and J 4 bases, with 12 bases left between them. Germline CDR1 and CDR2: SGHDN and FVKESK. CDR3 sequence: CASSRYSPADTQYF. The DNA of the CDR3 is TGTGCCAGCAGCCGGTACAGCCCGGCAGATACGCAGTATTTT.

This clone occurred once. The chain carries TRBV5-6 and TRBJ1-4, with D perhaps TRBD1 (6 bases). This CDR3 comprises 13 residues. The germline V gene has CDR1 SGHDT and CDR2 YYEEEE. Between the trimmed V and J ends, which lost 4 bases and 6 bases, there was a span of 10 bases. The CDR3 region is CASSSWTDEKLFF. The CDR3 DNA follows: TGTGCCAGCAGCAGCTGGACAGATGAAAAACTGTTTTTT.

This clone was detected a few times. The V and J genes are TRBV19 and TRBJ1-5; D uncertain. Germline CDR1 and CDR2: LNHDA and SQIVND (reference sequence). Trimming removed 5 bases from V and 2 bases from J, with 4 bases in between. The CDR3 contains 12 residues. The CDR3 spells CASSLRNQPQHF. The CDR3 DNA sequence: TGTGCCAGTAGTCTTCGCAATCAGCCCCAGCATTTT.

This clone was found once. This chain uses TRBV5-1 with TRBJ2-1; TRBD2 agrees at 8 bases. Germline loops: CDR1 SGHRS, CDR2 YFSETQ. The CDR3 totals 15 residues. V was clipped by 4 bases and J by 5 bases; unmatched bases: 8. Written as DNA, the CDR3 is TGCGCCAGCAGCCCAAGTGCGGGGGGCAACAATGAGCAGTTCTTC. Translating gives CASSPSAGGNNEQFF.

The chain is built from TRBV7-8 and TRBJ2-3; D remains ambiguous. Germline CDR1 and CDR2: SGHVS and FQNEAQ. This CDR3 has 14 residues. V dropped 4 bases and J dropped 4 bases, with 12 bases sitting between them. The CDR3 sequence is CASSWNQRADTQYF. In nucleotides, the CDR3 is TGTGCCAGCAGCTGGAACCAGCGCGCAGATACGCAGTATTTT.